The present T cell receptor (beta chain) was sequenced within a study of beta chain features in type 1 diabetes (dated by TCRdb to the late 2010s). Notes on the research overall: Patients and healthy donors did not differ in mean age, gender distribution, total cell number or subset yield. A total of roughly 100,000,000 sorted cells were examined across all samples, and the number of cells per subset was strongly correlated with RNA yield. The study compared TCRB repertoires of sorted circulating CD4+ T cell subsets between recently diagnosed type 1 diabetes patients and matched healthy donors. Regulatory and stem cell-like memory subsets were isolated from only 8 patients and 8 healthy donors, whereas naive and central memory subsets came from all 30 or so donors. Overall study results and their limits: Patients with type 1 diabetes made fewer insertions and deleted more nucleotides at VDJ recombination sites, implying thymic rearrangement abnormalities. In all four CD4+ subsets, TCRB CDR3 length was moderately but significantly shorter in type 1 diabetes patients. Because cDNA rather than genomic DNA was sequenced, highly expressing activated cells could have been over-represented, although no difference in activation and CD3 levels was found between groups. Because the HLA sub-analyses included only small numbers of individuals, any influence of HLA type on TCRB rearrangement was left unresolved. PCR might favor shorter templates, but patient and control samples were amplified and corrected together, so any skew would affect both groups equally. Naive, central memory and regulatory TCRB repertoires appeared to be more similar among patients than among healthy donors.

Looking up the germline V gene (reference sequence) yields CDR1 SGHAT and CDR2 FQDESV. Inclusive of the bounding cysteine and phenylalanine, the CDR3 is 15 residues long. Left in the record is the CDR3 DNA by itself, 45 bases read in frame from the first base. V trim: 2 bases; J trim: 3 bases; unmatched bases: 2. Each donor gave one peripheral blood draw, averaging approximately 110 mL, which was collected into heparinised tubes. Using a panel that included CD45RO, CCR7, CD25, CD127, CD95 and CD27, naive, central memory, regulatory and stem cell-like memory CD4+ T cells were sorted on a BD FACSAria II. A purity above 98% was achieved for all sorted populations. Right away, PBMCs were isolated by Lymphoprep density gradient centrifugation and were stained directly, with no culture step. So that batch effects would be minimized, each experiment stained and sorted samples in pairs, pairing one healthy donor with one patient.

The entire isolated RNA was reverse transcribed using the High Capacity cDNA Reverse Transcription Kit, and thus expressed TCRB transcripts were sequenced. Naive, central memory and regulatory T cell samples underwent deep immunoSEQ sequencing, averaging around 3.9 million total reads per sample. After sorted cells were lysed in RLT buffer, RNA was extracted with DNase-treated RNeasy Micro or Mini kits, with the choice depending on cell number. Each cell subset was processed on its own to prevent cross-contamination, while patient and healthy donor samples were processed together. TCRB sequences were amplified from cDNA with the immunoSEQ multiplex PCR, producing 87-bp fragments spanning the CDR3 region. Sequencing of the amplicons was done on the Illumina HiSeq platform. As for the authors' bioinformatics: PCR bias was computationally corrected using synthetic template baselines, reads within Hamming distance 2 were collapsed, and singletons that could not be merged were discarded. Reads were aligned against IMGT so that V, D and J genes, CDR3 length and insertions or deletions at six rearrangement sites could be assigned. Within each subset, clonotype counts were normalized to sorted cell number, after which true diversity and Gini coefficients were computed with the tcR R package. The overlap coefficient, calculated on TCRB nucleotide sequences, was used to measure repertoire sharing. Out-of-frame TCRB sequences from naive cells were analyzed as a proxy for the pre-selection repertoire. TCRdb's version of the immuneACCESS table is confined to in-frame rearrangements and falls short of the full clone set. An unresolved V gene accounts for under half of the shortfall where checked; the remainder is of unknown origin. That table furnishes V, J and clone size, whereas the DNA furnished D and trimming. In all, the sample holds hundreds of thousands of clones, and roughly 11% of those were seen once. The top ten clonotypes cover around 0.015% of the sample.

This clone turned up a few times. No cognate antigen has been identified for it. No much larger clone exists at a distance of one base, and base qualities are not known. The receptor was isolated from a woman in her 30s in good health. Sequenced material: naive CD4+ T cells from blood. In light of the paper, this sample's cell subset or site label describes: true naive CD4+ T cells. The sequence links TRBV11-1 to TRBJ2-1, with 9 middle bases fitting TRBD1. CDR3 sequence: CASSLSGQGYNEQFF. The DNA sequence is TGTGCCAGCAGCTTATCGGGACAGGGCTACAATGAGCAGTTCTTC.